This T cell receptor beta chain comes out of a study of blood T cell repertoires in COVID-19. Study information: COVID-19 samples, acute and convalescent, were from the United States, Italy and Spain. T cells, B-cell-depleted T cells, or PBMCs provided the cDNA or gDNA that served as material.

From germline, CDR1 is SGHNT and CDR2 YYREEE (reference sequence). This CDR3 region has 15 residues. V trimming: 3 bases; J trimming: 6 bases; junction bases outside the gene matches: 9. Living in 24 US areas, the participants were between 18 and 89 years of age. Cohorts were assigned according to the clinical history that participants reported. This clone was counted only a few times. The protocol was immunoSEQ multiplex PCR, while the TCRdb copy is restricted to in-frame clones and leaves out a portion. The sample shows 270,000 or so clones, approximately 90% of them seen only once. The sample comprised PBMCs or T cells enriched from blood (not recorded which). This TCR came from a woman in her 30s with acute COVID-19. The J gene is TRBJ2-7, the V gene TRBV5-4, with TRBD1 matching 10 bases. The CDR3 spells CASSWAPGQGSEQYF. The CDR3 nucleotides read TGTGCCAGCAGCTGGGCCCCGGGACAGGGGAGCGAGCAGTACTTC.